The source of this TCR beta chain is a study of CD8 T cells in ankylosing spondylitis. V was cut by 3 bases and J by 4 bases, with 15 bases left in between. The CDR3 runs 14 residues. Germline V gene data show CDR1 as DFQATT and CDR2 as SNEGSKA (reference sequence). This clonotype was recorded many times. Its specificity is unknown. Study-wide findings and caveats: Among TCR beta sequences, a motif of 7 to 9 highly homologous variants appeared characteristic of ankylosing spondylitis blood.

TCRdb fed the 5' RACE reads into MiXCR, producing one record per CDR3 protein. In the table there are fewer than 550,000 distinct CDR3 sequences, roughly 5.2% of which are singletons. Input material: blood, either unsorted or a sorted T cell fraction (not recorded which). The chain is built from TRBV20-1 and TRBJ1-2; no clear D. This TCR was sampled from a male donor with ankylosing spondylitis. The CDR3 coding sequence is TGCAGTGCTAGGGTCCATGAGATTCGCTATGGCTACACCTTC. It is translated as CSARVHEIRYGYTF.